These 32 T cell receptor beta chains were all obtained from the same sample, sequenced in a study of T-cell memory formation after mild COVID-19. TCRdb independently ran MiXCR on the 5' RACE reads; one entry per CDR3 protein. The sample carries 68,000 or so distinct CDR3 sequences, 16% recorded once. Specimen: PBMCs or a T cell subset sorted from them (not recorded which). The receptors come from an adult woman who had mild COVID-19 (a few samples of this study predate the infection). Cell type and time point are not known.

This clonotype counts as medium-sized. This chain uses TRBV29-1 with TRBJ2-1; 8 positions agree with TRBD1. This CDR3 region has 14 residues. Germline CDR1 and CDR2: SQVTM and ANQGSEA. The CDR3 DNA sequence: TGCAGTTTTAACCCGGGACAGGTCTACAATGAGCAGTTCTTC. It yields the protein CSFNPGQVYNEQFF.

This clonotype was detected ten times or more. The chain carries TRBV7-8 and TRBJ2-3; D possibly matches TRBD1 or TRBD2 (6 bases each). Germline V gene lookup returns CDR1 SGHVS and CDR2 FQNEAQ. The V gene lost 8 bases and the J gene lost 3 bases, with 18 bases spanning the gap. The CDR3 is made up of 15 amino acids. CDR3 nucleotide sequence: TGTGCCAGCTCTGTCAGACTAGGGGGGACAGATACGCAGTATTTT. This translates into CASSVRLGGTDTQYF.

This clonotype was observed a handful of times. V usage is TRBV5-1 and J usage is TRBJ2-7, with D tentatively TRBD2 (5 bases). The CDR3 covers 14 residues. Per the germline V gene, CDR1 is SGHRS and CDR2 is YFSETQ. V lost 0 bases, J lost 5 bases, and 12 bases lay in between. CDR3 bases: TGCGCCAGCAGCTTGGAACCCGGGAAGGACGAGCAGTACTTC. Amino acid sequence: CASSLEPGKDEQYF.

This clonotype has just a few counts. This CDR3 is CASSERVSYEQYF. The DNA for the CDR3 is TGCGCCAGCAGTGAACGAGTCTCCTACGAGCAGTACTTC. The gene calls are TRBV10-2 and TRBJ2-7; D uncertain. Trimming removed 3 bases at V and 0 bases at J, with 6 bases between. There are 13 residues in the CDR3. Germline V gene sequence: CDR1 WSHSY, CDR2 SAAADI.

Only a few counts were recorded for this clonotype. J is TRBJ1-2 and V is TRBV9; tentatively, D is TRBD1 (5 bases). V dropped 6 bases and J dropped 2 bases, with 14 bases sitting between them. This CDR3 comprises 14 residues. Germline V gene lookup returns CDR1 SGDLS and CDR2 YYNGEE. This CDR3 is CASTPGGGNYGYTF. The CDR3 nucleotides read TGTGCCAGCACCCCCGGGGGGGGAAACTATGGCTACACCTTC.

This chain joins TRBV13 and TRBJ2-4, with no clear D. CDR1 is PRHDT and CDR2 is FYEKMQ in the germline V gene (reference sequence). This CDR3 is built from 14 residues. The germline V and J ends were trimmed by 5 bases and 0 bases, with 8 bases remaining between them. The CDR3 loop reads CASSIGVAKNIQYF. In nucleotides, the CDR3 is TGTGCCAGCAGCATCGGAGTAGCCAAAAACATTCAGTACTTC. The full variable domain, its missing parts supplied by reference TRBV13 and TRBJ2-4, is AAGVIQSPRHLIKEKRETATLKCYPIPRHDTVYWYQQGPGQDPQFLISFYEKMQSDKGSIPDRFSAQQFSDYHSELNMSSLELGDSALYFCASSIGVAKNIQYFGAGTRLSVL.

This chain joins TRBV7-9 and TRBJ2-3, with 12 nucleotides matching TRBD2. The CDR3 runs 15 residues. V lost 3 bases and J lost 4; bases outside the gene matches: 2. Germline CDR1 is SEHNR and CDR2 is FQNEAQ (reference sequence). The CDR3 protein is CASSLRLAGADTQYF. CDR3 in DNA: TGTGCCAGCAGCTTGAGACTAGCGGGAGCAGATACGCAGTATTTT.

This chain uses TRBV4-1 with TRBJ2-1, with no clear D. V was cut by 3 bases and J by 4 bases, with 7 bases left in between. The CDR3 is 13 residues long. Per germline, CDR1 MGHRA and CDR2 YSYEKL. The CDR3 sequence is CASSHGYYNEQFF. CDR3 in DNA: TGCGCCAGCAGCCACGGCTATTACAATGAGCAGTTCTTC.

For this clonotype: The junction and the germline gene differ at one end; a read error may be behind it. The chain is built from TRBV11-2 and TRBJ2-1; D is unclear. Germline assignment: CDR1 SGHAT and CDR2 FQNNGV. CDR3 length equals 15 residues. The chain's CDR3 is CASSQSAWAVDEHFF. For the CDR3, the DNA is TGTGCCAGCAGCCAATCCGCCTGGGCAGTAGATGAGCATTTCTTC. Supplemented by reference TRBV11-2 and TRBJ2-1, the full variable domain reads EAGVAQSPRYKIIEKRQSVAFWCNPISGHATLYWYQQILGQGPKLLIQFQNNGVVDDSQLPKDRFSAERLKGVDSTLKIQPAKLEDSAVYLCASSQSAWAVDEHFFGPGTRLTVL.

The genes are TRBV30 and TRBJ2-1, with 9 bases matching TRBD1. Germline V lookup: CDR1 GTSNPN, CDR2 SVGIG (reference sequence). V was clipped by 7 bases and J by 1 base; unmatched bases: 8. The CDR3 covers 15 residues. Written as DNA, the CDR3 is TGTGCCTCACCTAGGACAGGGGTATCCTACAATGAGCAGTTCTTC. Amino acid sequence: CASPRTGVSYNEQFF.

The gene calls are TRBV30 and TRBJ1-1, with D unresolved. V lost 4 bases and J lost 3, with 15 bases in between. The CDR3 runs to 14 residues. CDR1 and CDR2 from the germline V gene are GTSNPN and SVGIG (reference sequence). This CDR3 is CAWTLGAGDTEAFF. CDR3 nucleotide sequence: TGTGCCTGGACCCTGGGCGCTGGGGACACTGAAGCTTTCTTT.

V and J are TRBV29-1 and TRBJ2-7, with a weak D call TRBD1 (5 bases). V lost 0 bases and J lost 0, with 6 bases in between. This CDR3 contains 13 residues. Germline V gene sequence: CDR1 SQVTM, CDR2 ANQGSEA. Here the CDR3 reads CSVEDRVSYEQYF. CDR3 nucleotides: TGCAGCGTTGAAGACAGGGTCTCCTACGAGCAGTACTTC.

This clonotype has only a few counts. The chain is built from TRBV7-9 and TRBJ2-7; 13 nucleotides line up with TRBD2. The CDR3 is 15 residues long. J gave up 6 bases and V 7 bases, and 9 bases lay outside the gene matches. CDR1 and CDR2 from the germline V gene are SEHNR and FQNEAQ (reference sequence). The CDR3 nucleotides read TGTGCCAGCACCTACGGACTAGCGGGAGTGAGCGAGCAGTACTTC. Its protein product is CASTYGLAGVSEQYF.

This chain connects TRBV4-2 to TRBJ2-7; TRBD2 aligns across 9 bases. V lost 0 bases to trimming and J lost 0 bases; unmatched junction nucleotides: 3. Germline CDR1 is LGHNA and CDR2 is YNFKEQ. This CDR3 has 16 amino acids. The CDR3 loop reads CASSQEAAGGSYEQYF. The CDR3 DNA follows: TGTGCCAGCAGCCAAGAAGCAGCGGGAGGCTCCTACGAGCAGTACTTC.

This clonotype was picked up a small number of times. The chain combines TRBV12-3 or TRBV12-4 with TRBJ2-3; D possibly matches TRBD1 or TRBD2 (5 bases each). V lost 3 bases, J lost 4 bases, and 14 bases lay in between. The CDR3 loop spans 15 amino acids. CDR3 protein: CASSFLYGAADTQYF. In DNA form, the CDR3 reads TGTGCCAGCAGTTTTTTATACGGGGCCGCAGATACGCAGTATTTT.

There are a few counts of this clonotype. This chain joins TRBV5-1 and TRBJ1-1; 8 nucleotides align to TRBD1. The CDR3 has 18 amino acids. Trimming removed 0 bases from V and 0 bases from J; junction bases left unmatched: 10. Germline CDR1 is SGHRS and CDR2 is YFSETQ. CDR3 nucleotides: TGCGCCAGCAGCTTGGTCACGGGACAGGCATTAATGAACACTGAAGCTTTCTTT. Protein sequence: CASSLVTGQALMNTEAFF.

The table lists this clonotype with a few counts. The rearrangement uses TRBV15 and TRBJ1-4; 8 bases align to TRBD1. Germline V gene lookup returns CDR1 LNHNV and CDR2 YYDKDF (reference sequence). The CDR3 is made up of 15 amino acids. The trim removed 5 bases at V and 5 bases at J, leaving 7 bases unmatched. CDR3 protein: CATSRTRTGNEKLFF. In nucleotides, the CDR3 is TGTGCCACCAGCCGTACCCGGACAGGGAATGAAAAACTGTTTTTT.

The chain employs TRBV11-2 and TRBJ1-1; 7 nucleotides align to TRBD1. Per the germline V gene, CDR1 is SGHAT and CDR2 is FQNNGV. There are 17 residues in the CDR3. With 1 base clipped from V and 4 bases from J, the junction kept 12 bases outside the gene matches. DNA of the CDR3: TGTGCCAGCAGCTTAGGGAGGGGGACAGCAAGATTCACTGAAGCTTTCTTT. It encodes CASSLGRGTARFTEAFF.

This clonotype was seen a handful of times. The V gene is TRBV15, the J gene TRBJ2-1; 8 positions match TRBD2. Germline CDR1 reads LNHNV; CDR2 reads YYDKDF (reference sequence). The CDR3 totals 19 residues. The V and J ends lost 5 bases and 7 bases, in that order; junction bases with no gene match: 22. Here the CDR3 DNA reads TGTGCCACCAGCGGGTGGTCGGGGGATAAGCGGGAGCACACGAATGAGCAGTTCTTC. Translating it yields CATSGWSGDKREHTNEQFF. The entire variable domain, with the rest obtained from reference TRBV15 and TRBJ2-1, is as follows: DAMVIQNPRYQVTQFGKPVTLSCSQTLNHNVMYWYQQKSSQAPKLLFHYYDKDFNNEADTPDNFQSRRPNTSFCFLDIRSPGLGDTAMYLCATSGWSGDKREHTNEQFFGPGTRLTVL.

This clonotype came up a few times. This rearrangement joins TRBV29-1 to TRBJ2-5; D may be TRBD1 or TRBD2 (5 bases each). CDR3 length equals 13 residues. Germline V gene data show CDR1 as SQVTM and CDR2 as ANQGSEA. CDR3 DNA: TGCACCGGGGAGCAGGGAATCGGAGAGACCCAGTACTTC. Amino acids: CTGEQGIGETQYF.

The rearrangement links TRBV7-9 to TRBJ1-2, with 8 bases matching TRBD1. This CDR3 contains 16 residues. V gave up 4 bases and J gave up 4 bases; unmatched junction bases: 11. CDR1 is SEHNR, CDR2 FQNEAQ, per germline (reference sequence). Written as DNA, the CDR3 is TGTGCCAGCAGCTCACAGAGTCCCGGGACAGGCTATGGCTACACCTTC. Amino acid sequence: CASSSQSPGTGYGYTF.

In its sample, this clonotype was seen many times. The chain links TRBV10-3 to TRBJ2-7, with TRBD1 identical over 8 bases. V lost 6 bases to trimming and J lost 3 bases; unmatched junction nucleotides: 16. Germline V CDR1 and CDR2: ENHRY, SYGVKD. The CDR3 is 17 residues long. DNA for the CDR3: TGTGCCATCAGCGATCCGCCCCACGACAGGGGCCGCTACGAGCAGTACTTC. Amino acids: CAISDPPHDRGRYEQYF.

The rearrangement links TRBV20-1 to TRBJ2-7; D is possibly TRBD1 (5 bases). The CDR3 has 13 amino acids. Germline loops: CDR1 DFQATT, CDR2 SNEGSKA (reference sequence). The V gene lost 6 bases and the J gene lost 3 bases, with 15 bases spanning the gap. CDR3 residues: CSAPDSLNYEQYF. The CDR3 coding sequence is TGCAGTGCACCAGACAGTCTAAACTACGAGCAGTACTTC.

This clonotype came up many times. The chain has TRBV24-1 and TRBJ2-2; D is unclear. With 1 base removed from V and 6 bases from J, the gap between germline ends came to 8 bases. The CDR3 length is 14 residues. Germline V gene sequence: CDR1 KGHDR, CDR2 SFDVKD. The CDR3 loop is CATSDFSGPGELFF. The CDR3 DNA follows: TGTGCCACCAGTGATTTTTCTGGGCCCGGGGAGCTGTTTTTT.

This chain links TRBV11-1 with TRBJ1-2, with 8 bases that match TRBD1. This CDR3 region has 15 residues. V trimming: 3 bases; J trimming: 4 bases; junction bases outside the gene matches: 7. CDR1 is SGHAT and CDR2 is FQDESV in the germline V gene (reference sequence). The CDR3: CASSFHQGAGYGYTF. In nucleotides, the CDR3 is TGTGCCAGCAGCTTCCACCAGGGGGCCGGCTATGGCTACACCTTC.

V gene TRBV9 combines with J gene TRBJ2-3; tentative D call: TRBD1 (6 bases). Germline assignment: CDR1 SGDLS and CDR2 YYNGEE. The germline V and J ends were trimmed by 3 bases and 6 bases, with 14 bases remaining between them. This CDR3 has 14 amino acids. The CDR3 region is CASSGYRDQDTQYF. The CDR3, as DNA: TGTGCCAGCAGCGGCTACAGGGATCAGGATACGCAGTATTTT. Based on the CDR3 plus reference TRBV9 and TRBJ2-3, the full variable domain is DSGVTQTPKHLITATGQRVTLRCSPRSGDLSVYWYQQSLDQGLQFLIQYYNGEERAKGNILERFSAQQFPDLHSELNLSSLELGDSALYFCASSGYRDQDTQYFGPGTRLTVL.

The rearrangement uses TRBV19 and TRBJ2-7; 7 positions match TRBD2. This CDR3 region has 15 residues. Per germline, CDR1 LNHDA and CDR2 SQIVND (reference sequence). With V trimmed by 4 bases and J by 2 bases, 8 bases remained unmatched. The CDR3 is CASSTTGTITYEQYF. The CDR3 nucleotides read TGTGCCAGTAGTACTACCGGGACTATTACCTACGAGCAGTACTTC.

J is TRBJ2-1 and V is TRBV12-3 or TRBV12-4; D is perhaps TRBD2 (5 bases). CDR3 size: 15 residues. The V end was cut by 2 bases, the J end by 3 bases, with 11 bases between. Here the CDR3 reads CASSLRSGIYNEQFF. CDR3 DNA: TGTGCCAGCAGTTTAAGATCGGGGATCTACAATGAGCAGTTCTTC.

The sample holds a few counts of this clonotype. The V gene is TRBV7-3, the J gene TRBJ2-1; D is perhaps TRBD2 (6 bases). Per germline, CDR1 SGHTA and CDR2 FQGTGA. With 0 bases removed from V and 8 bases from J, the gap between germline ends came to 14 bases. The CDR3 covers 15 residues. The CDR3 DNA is TGTGCCAGCAGCTTAACAGGACTACGAGGTGATGAGCAGTTCTTC. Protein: CASSLTGLRGDEQFF. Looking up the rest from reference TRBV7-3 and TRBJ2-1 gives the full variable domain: GAGVSQTPSNKVTEKGKYVELRCDPISGHTALYWYRQSLGQGPEFLIYFQGTGAADDSGLPNDRFFAVRPEGSVSTLKIQRTERGDSAVYLCASSLTGLRGDEQFFGPGTRLTVL.

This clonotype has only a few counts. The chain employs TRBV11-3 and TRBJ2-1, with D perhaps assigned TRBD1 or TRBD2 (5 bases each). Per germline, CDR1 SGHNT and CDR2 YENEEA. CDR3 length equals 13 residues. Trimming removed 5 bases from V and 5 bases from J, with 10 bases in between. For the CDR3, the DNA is TGTGCCAGCAGCGGGGACCGAAACAATGAGCAGTTCTTC. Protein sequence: CASSGDRNNEQFF.

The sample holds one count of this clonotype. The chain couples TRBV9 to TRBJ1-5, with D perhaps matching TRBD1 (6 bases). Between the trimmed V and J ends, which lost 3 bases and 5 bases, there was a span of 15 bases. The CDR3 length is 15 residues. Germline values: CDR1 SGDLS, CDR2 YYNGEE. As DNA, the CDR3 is TGTGCCAGCAGCGAGGGGGGGGCGGTCTATCAGCCCCAGCATTTT. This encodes CASSEGGAVYQPQHF. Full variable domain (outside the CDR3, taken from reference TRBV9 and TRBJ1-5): DSGVTQTPKHLITATGQRVTLRCSPRSGDLSVYWYQQSLDQGLQFLIQYYNGEERAKGNILERFSAQQFPDLHSELNLSSLELGDSALYFCASSEGGAVYQPQHFGDGTRLSIL.

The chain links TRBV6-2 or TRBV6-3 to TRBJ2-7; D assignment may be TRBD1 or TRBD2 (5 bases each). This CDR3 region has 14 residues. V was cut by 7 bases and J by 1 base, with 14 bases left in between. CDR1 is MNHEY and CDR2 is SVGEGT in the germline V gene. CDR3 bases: TGTGCCAGCAAACCCGGGACCCCGTCCTACGAGCAGTACTTC. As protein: CASKPGTPSYEQYF.